This T cell receptor (beta chain) was sequenced in a study of identical twins. Study-level results: The study drew conclusions from cross-sectional statistical analysis, not from following the same donors. Modelling underestimated the level of out-of-frame TCR alpha sharing observed in monozygotic twins.

The V gene's germline CDR1 is MDHEN and CDR2 SYDVKM. The CDR3 length is 18 residues. Between the trimmed V and J ends, which lost 1 base and 0 bases, there was a span of 19 bases. Healthy Caucasians made up all donors. This clonotype appeared a few times. Its antigen is currently unknown. A universal primer binding site was introduced by template switching. The final cDNA contained unique molecular identifiers. A single record per CDR3 protein comes from TCRdb applying MiXCR to the 5' RACE reads. The repertoire holds about 1.7 million distinct CDR3 sequences, roughly 35% seen once, with around 0.3% in the top ten.

The sequencing sample was made of cord blood. The J gene is TRBJ2-7, the V gene TRBV28; D may match TRBD1 or TRBD2 (6 bases each). The sequence was collected from a newborn girl in good health. In DNA, the CDR3 is TGTGCCAGCAGTTTATACCTGACTGGGGGGCGGTCCTCCTACGAGCAGTACTTC. It yields the protein CASSLYLTGGRSSYEQYF.